These T cell receptor beta chains were read from a single sample in a study of blood T cell repertoires in COVID-19. Measured with immunoSEQ multiplex PCR; TCRdb has only the in-frame clones, and not every one. The sample consists of fewer than 300,000 clones, about 88% of them appearing once. The specimen was peripheral blood. The receptors were gathered from a man between 60 and 75 years old who had recovered from COVID-19. Both conserved end residues are trimmed from each CDR3. D genes are given only for firm matches.

D	V	J	CDR3
TRBD1	TRBV5-1	TRBJ2-7	ASSLGAGLQGSYEQY
TRBD1	TRBV27	TRBJ2-7	ASSLFRGYEQY
TRBD1	TRBV18	TRBJ2-7	ASSPKQGAYEQY
-	TRBV19	TRBJ1-2	ASRKRGSGYGYT
-	TRBV21-1	TRBJ1-4	ASSKAGRGLDRRNPTNEKLF
TRBD2	TRBV5-4	TRBJ2-5	ASSGGRGETQY
-	TRBV7-2	TRBJ2-6	ASKTSGANVLT
-	TRBV2	TRBJ1-1	ASSRTGLNTEAF
-	TRBV6-2/TRBV6-3	TRBJ1-2	ASSYDRIEGYT
TRBD2	TRBV14	TRBJ2-3	ASSQDRGGYDTQY
-	TRBV7-2	TRBJ2-3	ASSPFSTDTQY
-	TRBV12-3/TRBV12-4	TRBJ2-5	ASRLLLSRAQY
-	TRBV10-3	TRBJ1-1	AISENQDLNTEAF
TRBD2	TRBV5-1	TRBJ2-3	ASSGGLVGAADTQY
-	TRBV9	TRBJ1-3	ASSAPAGNTIY
TRBD2	TRBV5-1	TRBJ2-5	ASRSGGRQETQY
TRBD1	TRBV12-3/TRBV12-4	TRBJ1-5	ASRGQGPHPQH
-	TRBV19	TRBJ1-1	ASSILPAGNTEAF
-	TRBV23-1	TRBJ2-7	ASSQEVRGGDEQY
TRBD1	TRBV7-2	TRBJ2-3	ASSTQGSTDTQY
TRBD2	TRBV4-2	TRBJ2-1	ASSQGTSGGVYEQF
-	TRBV4-1	TRBJ1-2	ASSQDADGGYT
-	TRBV9	TRBJ1-1	ASSVKGVGTEAF
TRBD1	TRBV6-5	TRBJ1-4	ASRDSGTGDEKLF
-	TRBV21-1	TRBJ2-2	ASSKEGASESGELF
-	TRBV27	TRBJ1-2	ASSLAGPVSDGYT
-	TRBV5-4	TRBJ1-4	ASSLTGEGEKLF
TRBD1	TRBV9	TRBJ1-1	ASSADRGLGNTEAF
TRBD1	TRBV11-2	TRBJ1-1	ASSSQGSTEAF
TRBD1	TRBV7-6	TRBJ2-5	ASSLYGPGTGYQETQY
-	TRBV5-1	TRBJ1-1	ASSAQGRAF
-	TRBV7-9	TRBJ1-1	ASSLSTGNTEAF
-	TRBV6-2/TRBV6-3	TRBJ2-5	ASSSVREETQY
-	TRBV30	TRBJ1-1	AWIGNAEGAF
TRBD2	TRBV27	TRBJ2-1	ASRTSGHSYNEQF
TRBD1	TRBV6-5	TRBJ2-1	ATPTRGRLGEQF
TRBD1	TRBV5-4	TRBJ2-7	ASSFDRAGEQY
TRBD1	TRBV2	TRBJ2-7	ASSVGPGQGSYEQY
TRBD2	TRBV27	TRBJ2-1	ASSLSSGGWNEQF
-	TRBV4-1	TRBJ1-6	ASSQAPGQFGSPLH
-	TRBV11-2	TRBJ1-1	ASSLVRRGAMNTEAF
TRBD2	TRBV5-4	TRBJ2-5	ASSPARSGGAETQY
TRBD2	TRBV6-5	TRBJ2-1	ASRGTSSYNEQF
-	TRBV14	TRBJ1-2	ASSQLRDYGYT
TRBD1	TRBV3-1/TRBV3-2	TRBJ2-7	ASSQVGDRSSYEQY
TRBD1	TRBV18	TRBJ2-4	ASSPGQGLDIQY